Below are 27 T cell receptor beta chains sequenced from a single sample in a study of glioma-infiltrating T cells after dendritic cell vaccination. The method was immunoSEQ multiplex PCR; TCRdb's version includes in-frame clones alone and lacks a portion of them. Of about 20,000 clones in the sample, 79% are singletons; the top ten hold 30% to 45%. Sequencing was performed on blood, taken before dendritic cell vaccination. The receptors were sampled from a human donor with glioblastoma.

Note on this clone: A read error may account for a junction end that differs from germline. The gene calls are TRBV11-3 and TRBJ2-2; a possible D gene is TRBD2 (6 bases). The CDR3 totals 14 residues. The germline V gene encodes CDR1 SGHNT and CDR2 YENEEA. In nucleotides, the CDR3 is TGTGCCAGCAGCCTAGAGGGAGGCACCGGGGAGCTGTTTTTT. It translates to CASSLEGGTGELFF.

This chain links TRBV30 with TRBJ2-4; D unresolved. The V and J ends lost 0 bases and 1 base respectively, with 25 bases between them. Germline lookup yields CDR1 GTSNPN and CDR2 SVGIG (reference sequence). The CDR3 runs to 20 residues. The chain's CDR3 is CAWSVPLNPAASWAKNIQYF. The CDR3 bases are TGTGCCTGGAGTGTACCCCTCAACCCTGCGGCTAGTTGGGCCAAAAACATTCAGTACTTC.

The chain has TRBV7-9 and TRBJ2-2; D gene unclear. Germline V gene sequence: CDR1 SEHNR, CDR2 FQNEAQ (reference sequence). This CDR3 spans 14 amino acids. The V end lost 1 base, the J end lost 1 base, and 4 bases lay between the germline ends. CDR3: CASSLDRNTGELFF. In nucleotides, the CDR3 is TGTGCCAGCAGCTTAGACAGGAACACCGGGGAGCTGTTTTTT.

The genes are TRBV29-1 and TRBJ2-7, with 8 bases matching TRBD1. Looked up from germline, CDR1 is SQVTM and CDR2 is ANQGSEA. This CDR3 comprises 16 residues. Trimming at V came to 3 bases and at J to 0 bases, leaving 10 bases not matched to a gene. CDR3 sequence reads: CSVEGRGRISSYEQYF. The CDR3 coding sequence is TGCAGCGTTGAGGGCAGGGGGCGGATAAGCTCCTACGAGCAGTACTTC.

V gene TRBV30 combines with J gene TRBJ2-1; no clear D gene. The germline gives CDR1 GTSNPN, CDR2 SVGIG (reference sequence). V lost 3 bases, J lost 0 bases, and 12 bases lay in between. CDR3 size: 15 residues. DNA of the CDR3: TGTGCCTGGAGCACCGGGTCCTCCTCCTACAATGAGCAGTTCTTC. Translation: CAWSTGSSSYNEQFF.

In nucleotides, the CDR3 is TGTGCCAGTAGCTGGGGACAGGGGCATGGCTACACCTTC. It yields the protein CASSWGQGHGYTF. This chain uses TRBV19 with TRBJ1-2; 10 positions agree with TRBD1. The CDR3 contains 13 residues. V lost 6 bases, J lost 6 bases, and 4 bases stayed unmatched. Looked up from germline, CDR1 is LNHDA and CDR2 is SQIVND (reference sequence).

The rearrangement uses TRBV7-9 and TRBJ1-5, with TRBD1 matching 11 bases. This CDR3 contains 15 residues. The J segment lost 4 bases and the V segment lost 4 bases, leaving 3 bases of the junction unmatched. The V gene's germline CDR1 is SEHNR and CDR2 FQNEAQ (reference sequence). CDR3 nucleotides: TGTGCCAGCAGCTCGGGGACAGGGGGAAATCAGCCCCAGCATTTT. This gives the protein CASSSGTGGNQPQHF.

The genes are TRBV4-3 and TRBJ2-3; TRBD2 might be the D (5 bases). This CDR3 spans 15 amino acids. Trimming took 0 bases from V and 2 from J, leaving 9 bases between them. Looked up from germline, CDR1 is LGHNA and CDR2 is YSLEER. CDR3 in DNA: TGCGCCAGCAGCCAAGATACGGGATCCACAGATACGCAGTATTTT. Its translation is CASSQDTGSTDTQYF.

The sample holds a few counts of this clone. CDR3 bases: TGTGCCAGCAGCGTAGTGTCACAGAACACTGAAGCTTTCTTT. This translates into CASSVVSQNTEAFF. The rearrangement uses TRBV9 and TRBJ1-1; no definite D call. Germline V gene sequence: CDR1 SGDLS, CDR2 YYNGEE. Trimming pared 0 bases from V and 1 base from J, leaving 7 bases between. The CDR3 consists of 14 residues. Full variable domain (remainder filled in from reference TRBV9 and TRBJ1-1): DSGVTQTPKHLITATGQRVTLRCSPRSGDLSVYWYQQSLDQGLQFLIQYYNGEERAKGNILERFSAQQFPDLHSELNLSSLELGDSALYFCASSVVSQNTEAFFGQGTRLTVV.

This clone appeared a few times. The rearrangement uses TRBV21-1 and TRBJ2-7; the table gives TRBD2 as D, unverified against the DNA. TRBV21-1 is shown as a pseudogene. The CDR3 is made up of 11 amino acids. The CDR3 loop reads CASSERDEQYF. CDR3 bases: TGTGCCAGCAGCGAGCGCGACGAGCAGTACTTC.

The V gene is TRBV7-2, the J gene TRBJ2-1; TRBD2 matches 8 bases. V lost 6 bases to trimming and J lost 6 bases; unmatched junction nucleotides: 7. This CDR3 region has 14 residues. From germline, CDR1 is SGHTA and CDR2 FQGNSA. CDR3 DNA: TGTGCCAGCAGGGGAGTAGCGGGACGCAATGAGCAGTTCTTC. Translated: CASRGVAGRNEQFF. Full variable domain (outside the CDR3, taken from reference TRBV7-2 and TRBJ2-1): GAGVSQSPSNKVTEKGKDVELRCDPISGHTALYWYRQSLGQGLEFLIYFQGNSAPDKSGLPSDRFSAERTGGSVSTLTIQRTQQEDSAVYLCASRGVAGRNEQFFGPGTRLTVL.

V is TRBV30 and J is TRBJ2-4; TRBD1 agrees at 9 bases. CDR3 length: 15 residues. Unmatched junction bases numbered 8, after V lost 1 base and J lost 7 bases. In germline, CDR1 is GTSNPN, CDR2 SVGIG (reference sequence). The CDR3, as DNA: TGTGCCTGGAGTGCCCCCGGGACAGGGTTGAACATTCAGTACTTC. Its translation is CAWSAPGTGLNIQYF.

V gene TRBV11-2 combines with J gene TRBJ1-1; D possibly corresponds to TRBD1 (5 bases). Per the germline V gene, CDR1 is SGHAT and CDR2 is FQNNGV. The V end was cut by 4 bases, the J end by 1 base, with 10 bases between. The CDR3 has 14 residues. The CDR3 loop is CASSSTGQNTEAFF. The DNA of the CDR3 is TGTGCCAGCAGCTCAACCGGACAGAACACTGAAGCTTTCTTT.

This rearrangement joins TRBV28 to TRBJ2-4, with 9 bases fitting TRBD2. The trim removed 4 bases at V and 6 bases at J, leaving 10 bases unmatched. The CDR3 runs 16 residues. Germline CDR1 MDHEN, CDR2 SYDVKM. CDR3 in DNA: TGTGCCAGCAGTTACCCCCATAGCGGGAGTAGAAACATTCAGTACTTC. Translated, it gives CASSYPHSGSRNIQYF.

The CDR3, as DNA: TGTGCCAGCAGCACGGGACAGCGGCTTCTGTTCTTC. Residues: CASSTGQRLLFF. The chain has TRBV13 and TRBJ2-1, with TRBD1 matching 7 bases. Per germline, CDR1 PRHDT and CDR2 FYEKMQ (reference sequence). This CDR3 is 12 amino acids long. V trimming: 5 bases; J trimming: 15 bases; junction bases outside the gene matches: 10.

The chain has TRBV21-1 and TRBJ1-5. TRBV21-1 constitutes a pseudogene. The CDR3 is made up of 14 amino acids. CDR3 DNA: TGTGCCAGCAGCGCCCCGGCGGGGTGTCAGCCCCAGCATTTT. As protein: CASSAPAGCQPQHF.

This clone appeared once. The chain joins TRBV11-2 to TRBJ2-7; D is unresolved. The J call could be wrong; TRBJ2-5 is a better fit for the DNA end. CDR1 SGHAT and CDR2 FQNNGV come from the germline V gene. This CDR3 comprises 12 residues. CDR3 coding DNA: TGTGCCAGCAGCTTATCCGGAGAGACCCAGTACTTC. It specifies CASSLSGETQYF.

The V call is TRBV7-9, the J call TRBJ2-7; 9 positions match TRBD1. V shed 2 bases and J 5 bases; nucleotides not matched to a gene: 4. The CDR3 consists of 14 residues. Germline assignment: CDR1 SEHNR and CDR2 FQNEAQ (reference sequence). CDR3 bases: TGTGCCAGCAGCTTAAAGGACAGGGGTAACGAGCAGTACTTC. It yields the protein CASSLKDRGNEQYF.

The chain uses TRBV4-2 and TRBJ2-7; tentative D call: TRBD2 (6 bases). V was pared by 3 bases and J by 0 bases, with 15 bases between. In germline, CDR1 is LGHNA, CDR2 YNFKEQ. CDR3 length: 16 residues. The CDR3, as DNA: TGTGCCAGCAGCCAGACCCGGGACGGGAGCTCCTACGAGCAGTACTTC. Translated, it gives CASSQTRDGSSYEQYF.

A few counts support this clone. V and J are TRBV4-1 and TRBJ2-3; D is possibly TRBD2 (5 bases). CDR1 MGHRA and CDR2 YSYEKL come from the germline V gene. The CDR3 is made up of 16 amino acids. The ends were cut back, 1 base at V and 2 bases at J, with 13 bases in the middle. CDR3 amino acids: CASSQVLALFTDTQYF. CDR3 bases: TGCGCCAGCAGCCAAGTCCTAGCTCTTTTCACAGATACGCAGTATTTT.

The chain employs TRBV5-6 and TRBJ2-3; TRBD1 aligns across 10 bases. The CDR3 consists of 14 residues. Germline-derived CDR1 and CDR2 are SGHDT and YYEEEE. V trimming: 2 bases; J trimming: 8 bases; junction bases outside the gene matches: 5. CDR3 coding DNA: TGTGCCAGCAGCTTTGACAGGGGGCTGGGTACGCAGTATTTT. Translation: CASSFDRGLGTQYF. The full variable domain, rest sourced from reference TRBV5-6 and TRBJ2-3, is DAGVTQSPTHLIKTRGQQVTLRCSPKSGHDTVSWYQQALGQGPQFIFQYYEEEERQRGNFPDRFSGHQFPNYSSELNVNALLLGDSALYLCASSFDRGLGTQYFGPGTRLTVL.

The CDR3, as DNA: TGTGCTAGTGGACCAGGGTATTCCACTGAAGCTTTCTTT. Translating it yields CASGPGYSTEAFF. The V gene is TRBV12-5, the J gene TRBJ1-1, with D perhaps matching TRBD1 (5 bases). Germline-derived CDR1 and CDR2 are LGHNT and FRNRAP. Deletions cut 6 bases from V and 4 bases from J, with 12 bases between. The CDR3 spans 13 residues.

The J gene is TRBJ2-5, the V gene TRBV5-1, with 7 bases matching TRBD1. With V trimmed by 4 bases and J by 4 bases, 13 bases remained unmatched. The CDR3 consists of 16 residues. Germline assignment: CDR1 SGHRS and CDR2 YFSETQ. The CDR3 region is CASSRRPTGSGETQYF. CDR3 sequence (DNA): TGCGCCAGCAGCCGAAGGCCGACAGGGTCAGGAGAGACCCAGTACTTC.

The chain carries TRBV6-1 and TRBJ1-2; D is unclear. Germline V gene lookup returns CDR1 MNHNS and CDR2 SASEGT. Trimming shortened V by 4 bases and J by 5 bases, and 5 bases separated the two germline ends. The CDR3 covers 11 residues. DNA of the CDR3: TGTGCCAGCAGTGCCCTATATGGCTACACCTTC. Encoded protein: CASSALYGYTF.

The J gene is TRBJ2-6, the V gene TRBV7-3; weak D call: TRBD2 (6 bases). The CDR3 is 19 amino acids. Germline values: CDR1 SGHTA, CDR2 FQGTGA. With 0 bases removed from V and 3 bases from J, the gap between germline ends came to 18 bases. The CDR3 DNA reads TGTGCCAGCAGCTTAACGGGCTCCCCAGGGCGGGATGGGGCCAACGTCCTGACTTTC. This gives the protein CASSLTGSPGRDGANVLTF.

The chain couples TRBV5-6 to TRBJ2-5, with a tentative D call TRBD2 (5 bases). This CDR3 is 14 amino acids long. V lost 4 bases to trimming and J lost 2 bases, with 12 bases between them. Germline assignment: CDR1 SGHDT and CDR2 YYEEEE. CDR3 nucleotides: TGTGCCAGCAGCCGAGGGCGCGGACAAGAGACCCAGTACTTC. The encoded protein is CASSRGRGQETQYF.

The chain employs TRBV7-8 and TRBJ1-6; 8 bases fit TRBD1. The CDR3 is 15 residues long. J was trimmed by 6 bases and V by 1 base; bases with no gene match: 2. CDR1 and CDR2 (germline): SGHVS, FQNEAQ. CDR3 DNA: TGTGCCAGCAGCTTAGACAGGGGGGGTAATTCACCCCTCCACTTT. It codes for CASSLDRGGNSPLHF.